One T cell receptor beta chain is described in this entry. In this sample, this clone turned up once. Its target antigen remains unknown. Base quality data are lacking; no much larger clone is found one base away. Separate from the approximately 690-subject first cohort, the validation cohort of about 110 subjects was the group to which the donors belonged. Library preparation used the immunoSEQ multiplex PCR assay. As for the original processing: A statistical classification framework was developed to diagnose cytomegalovirus status using the catalog of TCR beta chain sequences. Entries here come from immuneACCESS through TCRdb and include only in-frame sequences with V and J called. Some clones fail to appear in such tables; in the studies checked, an unresolved V gene covers under half of the shortfall, and the cause of the remainder is unknown. D and trimming come from the DNA, and the V and J calls and clone size come from that table. The table for this sample lists some 180,000 clones; around 80% of them were counted only once. Around 1.3% of the sample comes from the top ten.

The record originates from a study of cytomegalovirus exposure and HLA in healthy donors (TCRdb year 2017). With regard to the full study: The roughly 670 repertoires of the first cohort and the 120 or so validation repertoires were produced on the same platform, according to a later analysis. In addition to the first cohort of roughly 670 subjects, a separate validation cohort of over 90 different subjects was used. The aim of the study was to test whether cataloging public T cell receptors could identify signatures of past pathogen exposure. The study combined high-throughput TCR immunosequencing, statistical association of individual TCRs with disease status, and machine learning to predict cytomegalovirus infection status. What the work shows at the level of the full study, not this receptor alone: Three of the identified cytomegalovirus-associated TCR beta chains were confirmed in vitro to be specific for cytomegalovirus antigens. It was suggested by the authors that the approach could potentially be generalized to other disease states and immunological phenotypes. In the study, 150 to 200 TCR beta chains were listed as associated with cytomegalovirus. In both the original and validation cohorts, the classifier was reported to diagnose cytomegalovirus status with high specificity and sensitivity. Most TCR sequences were observed very rarely across donors, whereas some public TCRs were present in many individuals. All 120 or so repertoires were used to score co-occurrence in the validation cohort in a later analysis, because that analysis had no HLA typing for the cohort. A later analysis found that TCRs clustered in the first cohort also tended to co-occur in the 110 or so validation repertoires, with approximately 95% of cluster scores above 0.

V is cut back by 8 bases and J by 8 bases, with 10 bases in the junction unmatched. The germline V gene sets CDR1 to WSHSY and CDR2 to SAAADI. The CDR3 runs 14 amino acids, cysteine and phenylalanine included. Of all the DNA, just the CDR3 is kept, 42 bases in frame from base 1. The chain links TRBV10-2 with TRBJ1-2; 11 of the junction bases match TRBD1. The clonotype originates from a woman aged 25 to 39 in good health and CMV-seronegative. The source material was PBMCs. The CDR3 protein: CASSSPGQGEGYTF. The base sequence is TGCGCCAGCTCCTCGCCGGGACAGGGGGAAGGCTACACCTTC.